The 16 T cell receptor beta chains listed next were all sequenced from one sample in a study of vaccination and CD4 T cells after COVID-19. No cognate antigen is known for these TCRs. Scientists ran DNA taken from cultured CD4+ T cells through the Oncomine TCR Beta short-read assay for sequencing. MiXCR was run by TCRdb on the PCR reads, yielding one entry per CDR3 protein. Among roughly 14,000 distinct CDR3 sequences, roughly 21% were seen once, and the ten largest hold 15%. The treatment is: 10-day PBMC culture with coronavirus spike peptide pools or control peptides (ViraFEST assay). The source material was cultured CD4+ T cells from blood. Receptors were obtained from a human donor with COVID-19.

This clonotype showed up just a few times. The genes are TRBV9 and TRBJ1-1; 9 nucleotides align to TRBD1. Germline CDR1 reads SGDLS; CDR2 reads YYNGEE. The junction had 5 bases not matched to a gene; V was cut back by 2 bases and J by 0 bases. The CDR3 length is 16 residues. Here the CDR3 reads CASSVPRQGVNTEAFF. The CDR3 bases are TGTGCCAGCAGCGTCCCGCGACAGGGGGTGAACACTGAAGCTTTCTTT.

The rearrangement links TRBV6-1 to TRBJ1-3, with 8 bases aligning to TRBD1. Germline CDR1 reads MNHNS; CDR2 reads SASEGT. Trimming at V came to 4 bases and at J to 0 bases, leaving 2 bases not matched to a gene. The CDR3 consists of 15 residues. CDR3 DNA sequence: TGTGCCAGCAGTGTGGGACAGGACTCTGGAAACACCATATATTTT. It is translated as CASSVGQDSGNTIYF.

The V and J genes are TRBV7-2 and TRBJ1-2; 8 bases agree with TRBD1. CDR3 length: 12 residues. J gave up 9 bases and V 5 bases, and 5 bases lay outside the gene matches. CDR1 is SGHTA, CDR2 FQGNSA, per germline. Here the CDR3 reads CASSPGGCSYTF. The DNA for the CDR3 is TGTGCCAGCAGCCCAGGGGGCTGTAGCTACACCTTC.

CDR3 sequence: CASSLRIRIEETGELFF. The CDR3 coding sequence is TGTGCCAGCAGCTTGCGCATTCGTATCGAAGAGACCGGGGAGCTGTTTTTT. J is TRBJ2-2 and V is TRBV5-5; D remains unclear. Between the trimmed V and J ends, which lost 1 base and 5 bases, there was a span of 18 bases. This CDR3 is built from 17 residues. Germline V CDR1 and CDR2: SGHKS, YYEKEE (reference sequence).

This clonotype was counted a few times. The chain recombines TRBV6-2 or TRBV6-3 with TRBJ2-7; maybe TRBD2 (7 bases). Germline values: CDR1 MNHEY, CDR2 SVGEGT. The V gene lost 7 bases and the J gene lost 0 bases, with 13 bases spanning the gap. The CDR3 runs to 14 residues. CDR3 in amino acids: CASTLGGRSYEQYF. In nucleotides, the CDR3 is TGTGCCAGCACCCTCGGGGGGCGCTCCTACGAGCAGTACTTC.

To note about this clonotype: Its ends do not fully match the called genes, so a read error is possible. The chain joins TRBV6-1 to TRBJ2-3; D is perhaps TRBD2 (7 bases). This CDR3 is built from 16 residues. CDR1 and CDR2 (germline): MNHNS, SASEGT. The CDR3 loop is CTSRARGAQLTDTQYF. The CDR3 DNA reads TGTACCAGCAGAGCCCGGGGGGCCCAACTCACAGATACGCAGTATTTT.

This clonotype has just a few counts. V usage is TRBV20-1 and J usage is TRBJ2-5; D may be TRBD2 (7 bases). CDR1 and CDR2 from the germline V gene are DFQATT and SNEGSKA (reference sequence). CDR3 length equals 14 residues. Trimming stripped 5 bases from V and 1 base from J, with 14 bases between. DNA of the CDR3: TGCAGTGCTTTGGGGGGGGCACCCCAAGAGACCCAGTACTTC. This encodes CSALGGAPQETQYF.

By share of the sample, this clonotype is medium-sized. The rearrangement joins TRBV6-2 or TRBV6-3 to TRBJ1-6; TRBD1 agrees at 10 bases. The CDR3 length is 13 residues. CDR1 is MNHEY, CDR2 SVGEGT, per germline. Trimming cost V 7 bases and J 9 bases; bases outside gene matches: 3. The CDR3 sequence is CASTDRGRSPLHF. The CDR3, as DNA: TGTGCCAGCACCGACAGGGGGCGTTCACCCCTCCACTTT.

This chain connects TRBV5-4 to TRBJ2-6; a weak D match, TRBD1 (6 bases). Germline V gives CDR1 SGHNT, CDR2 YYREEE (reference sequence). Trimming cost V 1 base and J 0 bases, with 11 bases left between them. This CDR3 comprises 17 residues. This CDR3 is CASSLRIGGSGANVLTF. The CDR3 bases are TGTGCCAGCAGCTTGCGGATAGGGGGCTCTGGGGCCAACGTCCTGACTTTC.

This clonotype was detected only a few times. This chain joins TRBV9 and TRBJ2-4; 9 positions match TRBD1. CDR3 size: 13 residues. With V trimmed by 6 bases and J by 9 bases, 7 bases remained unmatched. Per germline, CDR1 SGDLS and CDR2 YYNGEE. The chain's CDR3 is CASTPGQGGIQYF. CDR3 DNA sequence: TGTGCCAGCACCCCGGGACAGGGCGGCATTCAGTACTTC.

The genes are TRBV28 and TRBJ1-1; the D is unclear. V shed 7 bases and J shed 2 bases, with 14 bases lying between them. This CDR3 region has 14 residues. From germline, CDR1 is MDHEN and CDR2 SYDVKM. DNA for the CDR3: TGTGCCAGCACCCCGAGCCCCGGAAACACTGAAGCTTTCTTT. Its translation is CASTPSPGNTEAFF.

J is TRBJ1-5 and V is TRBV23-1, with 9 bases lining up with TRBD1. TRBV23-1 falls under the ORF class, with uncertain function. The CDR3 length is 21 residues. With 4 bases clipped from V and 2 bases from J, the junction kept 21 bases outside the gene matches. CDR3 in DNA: TGCGCCAGCAGTCCCATTCCGGGACAGGGATCCAATAGCTTGGGCAATCAGCCCCAGCATTTT. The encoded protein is CASSPIPGQGSNSLGNQPQHF.

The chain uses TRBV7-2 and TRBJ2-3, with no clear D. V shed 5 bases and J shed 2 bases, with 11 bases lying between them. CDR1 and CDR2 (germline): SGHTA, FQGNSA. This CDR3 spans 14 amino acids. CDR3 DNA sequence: TGTGCCAGCAGCCTCGACTCTTTCACAGATACGCAGTATTTT. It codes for CASSLDSFTDTQYF. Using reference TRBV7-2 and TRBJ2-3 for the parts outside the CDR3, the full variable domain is GAGVSQSPSNKVTEKGKDVELRCDPISGHTALYWYRQSLGQGLEFLIYFQGNSAPDKSGLPSDRFSAERTGGSVSTLTIQRTQQEDSAVYLCASSLDSFTDTQYFGPGTRLTVL.

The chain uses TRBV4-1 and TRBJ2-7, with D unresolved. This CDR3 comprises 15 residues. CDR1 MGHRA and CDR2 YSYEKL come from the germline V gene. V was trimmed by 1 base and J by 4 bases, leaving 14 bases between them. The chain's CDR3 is CASSQVLGSAYEQYF. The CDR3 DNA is TGCGCCAGCAGCCAAGTCCTAGGCAGCGCTTACGAGCAGTACTTC.

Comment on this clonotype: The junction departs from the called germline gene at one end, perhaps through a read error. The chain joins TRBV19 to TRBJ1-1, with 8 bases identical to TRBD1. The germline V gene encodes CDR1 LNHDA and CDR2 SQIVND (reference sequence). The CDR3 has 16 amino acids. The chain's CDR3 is CASRTRSGGVGTEALF. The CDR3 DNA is TGTGCCAGTCGTACCCGTTCAGGGGGCGTGGGGACTGAAGCTCTCTTT.

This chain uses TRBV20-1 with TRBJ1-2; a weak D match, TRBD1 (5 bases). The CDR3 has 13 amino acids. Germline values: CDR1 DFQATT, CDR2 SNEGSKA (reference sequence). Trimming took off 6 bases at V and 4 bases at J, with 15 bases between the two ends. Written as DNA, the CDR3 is TGCAGTGCGGCTAGGGACGGGGGCTATGGCTACACCTTC. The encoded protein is CSAARDGGYGYTF.